The T cell receptor beta chain under discussion was sequenced for a study of Ad26.COV2.S vaccination and SARS-CoV-2 variants (dated by TCRdb to about 2021). About the investigation overall: Vaccine-arm donors were drawn from COV1001, a multicentre, randomized, double-blind, placebo-controlled phase I-IIa trial of Ad26.COV2.S in healthy adults. Dosing of Ad26.COV2.S was intramuscular, at either 5x10^10 or 1x10^11 viral particles, delivered as one shot or as two shots spaced 56 days apart. TCRbeta repertoire sequencing was used to assess the specificity and breadth of SARS-CoV-2-reactive T cell receptors after Ad26.COV2.S vaccination. A total of about 30 samples were included in the TCR-sequenced set, comprising roughly 20 Ad26.COV2.S vaccine recipients, 5 placebo recipients and 8 SARS-CoV-2 convalescent individuals. Trial participants were randomized into five groups of five, in which low-dose or high-dose Ad26.COV2.S was given once or twice, or placebo was given on both occasions. Investigators did not know the trial group allocation while performing experiments and assessing outcomes.

This clone appeared a single time. There is no known antigen for this receptor. The record has no base qualities; no much larger clone is one base away. Overall study results and their limits: After vaccination, spike-specific CD8+ and CD4+ T cell responses were reported to show substantial breadth. Non-spike TCR breadth was comparable between vaccine and placebo recipients, consistent with the vaccine containing only spike. Ad26.COV2.S recipients had higher spike-specific TCR breadth than placebo recipients (P = 0.0014). The study was not powered to compare responses between vaccine doses or regimens. The authors noted that the TCR breadth and depth analyses may have underestimated total T cell responses.

TCRbeta CDR3 regions were sequenced with the immunoSEQ Assay. After extraction, genomic DNA underwent amplification by bias-controlled multiplex PCR, followed by high-throughput sequencing. Per the authors' processing: To quantify the absolute abundance of every unique TCRbeta CDR3 region, sequences were collapsed and filtered. T cell fraction was estimated by normalization of TCRbeta template counts to usable DNA, with usable DNA being measured through amplification of reference genes present in all nucleated cells. Repertoire TCRs were annotated as SARS-CoV-2-specific when V gene, CDR3 amino acid sequence and J gene were exactly matched to a known reactive TCR set. The reference SARS-CoV-2 TCR set came from MIRA and was filtered for enrichment in COVID-19-positive ImmuneCODE repertoires, removing public or cross-reactive TCRs. Using the MIRA antigens, annotated TCRs were further analysed by specific ORF or by position within an ORF. Breadth was defined as annotated unique rearrangements over total unique productive rearrangements; depth was the summed frequency of those rearrangements. Group comparisons of TCR breadth used two-sided Wilcoxon rank-sum tests. TCRdb took this table from immuneACCESS and kept in-frame rearrangements with V and J called. Such tables lack part of the clones; where checked against another copy, unresolved V genes explain under half of the gap, and the rest is unexplained. That table gives V, J and clone size, and the DNA gave D and trimming. The table for this sample lists hundreds of thousands of clones; 70% to 90% of them were counted only once. About 10% of the sample is in the top ten clones.

The sample's treatment or condition label, decoded: 15 to 20 received Ad26.COV2.S at low or high dose, single or two shots; several received placebo; per-sample allocation not given. For vaccine and placebo recipients, the sequenced repertoires came from samples collected on day 63 after the first injection. In Cohort 1b, roughly 26 adults aged 18-55 years were enrolled at a single site in Boston, USA, between 29 July and 7 August 2020. As a vaccine, Ad26.COV2.S was a replication-incompetent adenovirus type 26 vector that expressed a prefusion-stabilized SARS-CoV-2 spike protein derived from the original Wuhan strain. V loses 6 bases of germline sequence and J loses 5 bases, and the interval between the two ends is 19 bases. The CDR3 starts with the cysteine, ends with the phenylalanine, and has 15 residues. CDR3 DNA only is kept here, 45 bases in frame from base 1. From a lookup of the germline V gene, CDR1 and CDR2 are MNHEY and SVGEGT.

The clonotype comes from a person between 18 and 65 years old who received the Ad26.COV2.S COVID-19 vaccine or a placebo. The chain is assembled from TRBV6-2 or TRBV6-3 and TRBJ1-1; the D segment could be TRBD1, given 6 matching bases. The sample here was peripheral blood, taken in a trial of Ad26.COV2.S vaccine versus placebo. This receptor carries the CDR3 CASSLAGRGGTEAFF. The sequenced DNA is TGTGCCAGCAGCCTCGCGGGCAGGGGAGGGACTGAAGCTTTCTTT.